Detailed here is one T cell receptor beta chain. The data were taken from a study of blood T cell repertoires in COVID-19. CDR1 MNHEY and CDR2 SVGAGI come from the germline V gene. The CDR3 contains 14 residues. The J segment lost 8 bases and the V segment lost 7 bases, leaving 8 bases of the junction unmatched. The method was immunoSEQ multiplex PCR; TCRdb's version includes in-frame clones alone and lacks a portion of them. The table lists about 340,000 clones, around 86% of them singletons, with 3.5% to 4.5% in the top ten. The receptor was derived from a woman aged 40 to 50 with acute COVID-19. The sample was PBMCs or T cells enriched from blood (not recorded which). The chain uses TRBV6-5 and TRBJ1-2; 12 bases map to TRBD1. CDR3 DNA: TGTGCCAGCATGAGGGGACAGGGGGCAGGAGGCTACACCTTC. This encodes CASMRGQGAGGYTF.